These T cell receptor beta chains were read from a single sample in a study of blood T cell repertoires in COVID-19. The data were produced by immunoSEQ multiplex PCR, yet TCRdb's version contains in-frame clones alone and is incomplete. The sample has some 69,000 clones; 90% are singletons. The sample comprised peripheral blood. The receptors were sampled from a man in his 60s with acute or convalescent COVID-19. Each CDR3 is given with its conserved first and last residue. D genes are given only for firm matches. Part of the rows lack a size; the others show once, few, many or a class for expanded clones.

TRBJ2-2,TRBV7-7,TRBD1,.,CASSTDPGGSTGELFF,TGTGCTAGCAGCACAGATCCAGGGGGCAGCACCGGGGAGCTGTTTTTT
TRBJ1-2,TRBV3-1/TRBV3-2,TRBD1,.,CASSPQAGGVYGYTF,TGTGCCAGCAGCCCTCAGGCAGGGGGCGTTTATGGCTACACCTTC
TRBJ1-4,TRBV7-9,.,.,CASSLKRAGEKLFF,TGTGCCAGCAGCTTAAAACGGGCGGGGGAAAAACTGTTTTTT
TRBJ2-7,TRBV5-1,.,.,CASSYTGKSFYEQYF,TGCGCCAGCAGCTACACAGGGAAGTCGTTCTACGAGCAGTACTTC
TRBJ2-7,TRBV6-6,TRBD1,.,CASSSRTGSEQYF,TGTGCCAGCAGTAGCCGGACAGGGAGCGAGCAGTACTTC
TRBJ1-5,TRBV20-1,.,once,CSAKDNNNQHF,TGCAGTGCAAAGGACAATAACAACCAGCATTTT
TRBJ1-1,TRBV19,.,.,CASSIPRTARITEAFF,TGTGCCAGTAGTATCCCAAGGACAGCAAGAATCACTGAAGCTTTCTTT
TRBJ1-1,TRBV29-1,.,.,CSVVRRNTEAFF,TGCAGCGTTGTACGGAGGAACACTGAAGCTTTCTTT
TRBJ1-2,TRBV2,.,once,CASRATRANGYTF,TGTGCCAGCAGGGCAACTAGGGCGAATGGCTACACCTTC
TRBJ2-3,TRBV2,.,once,CASISRQYGDTQYF,TGTGCCAGCATTTCGCGACAGTATGGGGATACGCAGTATTTT